The clone carrying this TCR beta chain has only one observation. Its cognate antigen is unknown. These data are taken from a study of graft-versus-host responses after intestinal transplantation. Libraries were prepared by immunoSEQ multiplex PCR; TCRdb keeps only in-frame clonotypes and omits some of them. This table has fewer than 95,000 clones, 92% appearing once. Germline CDR1 and CDR2: SGHDT and YYEEEE. Germline trimming cut 4 bases from V and 7 bases from J; bases unmatched to any gene: 11. CDR3 length equals 15 residues. The specimen was unstimulated CD8+ T cells sorted from spleen or lymph node cells, collected before transplant. The receptor comes from a human donor who was the organ donor for an intestinal transplant. This chain uses TRBV5-6 with TRBJ1-2; TRBD1 agrees at 9 bases. The CDR3 region has the DNA TGTGCCAGCAGCGCGCCCGGGACAGGGAATGTTGGCTACACCTTC. Amino acids: CASSAPGTGNVGYTF.